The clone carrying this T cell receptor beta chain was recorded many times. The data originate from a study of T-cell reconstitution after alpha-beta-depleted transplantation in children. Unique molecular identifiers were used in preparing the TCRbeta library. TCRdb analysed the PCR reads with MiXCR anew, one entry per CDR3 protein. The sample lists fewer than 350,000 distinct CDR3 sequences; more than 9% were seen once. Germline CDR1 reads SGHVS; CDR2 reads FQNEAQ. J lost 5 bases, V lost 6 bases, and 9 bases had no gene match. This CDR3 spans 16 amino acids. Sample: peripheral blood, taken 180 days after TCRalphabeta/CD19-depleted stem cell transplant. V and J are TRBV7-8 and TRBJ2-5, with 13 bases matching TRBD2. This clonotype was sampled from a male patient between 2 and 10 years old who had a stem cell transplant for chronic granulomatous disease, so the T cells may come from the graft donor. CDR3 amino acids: CASRTGTSGKWETQYF. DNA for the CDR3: TGTGCCAGCAGGACCGGGACTAGCGGGAAATGGGAGACCCAGTACTTC. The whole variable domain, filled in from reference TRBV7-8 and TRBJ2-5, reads GAGVSQSPRYKVAKRGQDVALRCDPISGHVSLFWYQQALGQGPEFLTYFQNEAQLDKSGLPSDRFFAERPEGSVSTLKIQRTQQEDSAVYLCASRTGTSGKWETQYFGPGTRLLVL.